These 14 T cell receptor beta chains were all obtained from the same sample, sequenced in a study of lymphopenia after photon versus proton radiotherapy. Assay used: immunoSEQ multiplex PCR; TCRdb lists only in-frame clones, some missing. Altogether more than 35,000 clones are present, approximately 81% being singletons, with the ten largest covering 2.5% to 3.5%. Sequenced material: peripheral blood, taken from a patient treated with photon-based radiotherapy. These receptors came from a man in his fifties with gastric cancer.

J is TRBJ2-1 and V is TRBV6-5, with 12 bases identical to TRBD2. Germline V gives CDR1 MNHEY, CDR2 SVGAGI. The CDR3 runs to 14 residues. V trimming: 5 bases; J trimming: 6 bases; junction bases outside the gene matches: 2. Here the CDR3 reads CASSRLAGANEQFF. The CDR3 DNA is TGTGCCAGCAGTCGACTAGCGGGAGCCAATGAGCAGTTCTTC.

The count of this clone is one. This rearrangement joins TRBV7-9 to TRBJ1-3; no definite D call. Trimming left V 2 bases short and J 3 bases short, with 8 bases between. Germline CDR1 and CDR2: SEHNR and FQNEAQ (reference sequence). The CDR3 is 14 amino acids. This chain's CDR3 is CASSLSISGNTIYF. In nucleotides, the CDR3 is TGTGCCAGCAGCTTAAGTATCAGTGGAAACACCATATATTTT.

The CDR3 sequence: CASSLVWGLAVDNEQFF. In DNA, the CDR3 is TGTGCCAGTTCGCTGGTGTGGGGACTAGCGGTGGACAATGAGCAGTTCTTC. This chain connects TRBV19 to TRBJ2-1; 11 bases are a match to TRBD2. The germline V gene has CDR1 LNHDA and CDR2 SQIVND (reference sequence). This CDR3 spans 17 amino acids. V gave up 8 bases and J gave up 5 bases; unmatched junction bases: 14.

This clone was counted once. The V call is TRBV11-3, the J call TRBJ2-3; TRBD1 matches 7 bases. V dropped 3 bases and J dropped 2; count of bases not matched to a gene: 2. The CDR3 spans 14 residues. Germline CDR1 is SGHNT and CDR2 is YENEEA. Written as DNA, the CDR3 is TGTGCCAGCAGCTTCGACAGGGCCACAGATACGCAGTATTTT. Protein product: CASSFDRATDTQYF.

The chain carries TRBV7-9 and TRBJ2-3; tentatively, D is TRBD1 (6 bases). Trimming left V 5 bases short and J 0 bases short, with 15 bases between. The CDR3 is made up of 16 amino acids. CDR1 and CDR2 (germline): SEHNR, FQNEAQ (reference sequence). The CDR3 reads CASSRGTLGSTDTQYF. The CDR3, as DNA: TGTGCCAGCAGCCGAGGGACACTAGGGAGCACAGATACGCAGTATTTT.

The V call is TRBV6-5, the J call TRBJ1-2, with TRBD1 identical over 7 bases. V shed 0 bases and J 6 bases; nucleotides not matched to a gene: 1. Germline assignment: CDR1 MNHEY and CDR2 SVGAGI. This CDR3 region has 13 residues. CDR3 nucleotide sequence: TGTGCCAGCAGTTACTCACAGGGGAATGGCTACACCTTC. This encodes CASSYSQGNGYTF.

The chain joins TRBV2 to TRBJ1-2; 7 nucleotides align to TRBD1. This CDR3 is 15 amino acids long. Germline loops: CDR1 SNHLY, CDR2 FYNNEI. V gave up 8 bases and J gave up 4 bases; unmatched junction bases: 13. The CDR3 nucleotides are TGTGCCAGCCGCTCGGCGAGGGGGCGCCGCTATGGCTACACCTTC. It is translated as CASRSARGRRYGYTF.

This clone was seen only once. The gene calls are TRBV27 and TRBJ2-7; D gene unclear. V was pared by 6 bases and J by 0 bases, with 9 bases between. Germline V CDR1 and CDR2: MNHEY, SMNVEV (reference sequence). This CDR3 is built from 13 residues. CDR3 bases: TGTGCCAGCAGGCGGACGAGCTCCTACGAGCAGTACTTC. This gives the protein CASRRTSSYEQYF.

This chain connects TRBV10-2 to TRBJ1-5; 9 bases are shared with TRBD1. Unmatched junction bases numbered 2, after V lost 6 bases and J lost 5 bases. Germline V gene data show CDR1 as WSHSY and CDR2 as SAAADI. There are 13 residues in the CDR3. CDR3 region: CASRDRGYQPQHF. Written as DNA, the CDR3 is TGCGCCAGCAGGGACAGGGGTTATCAGCCCCAGCATTTT.

V is TRBV27 and J is TRBJ2-2; possible D gene TRBD2, 6 bases. The CDR3 has 15 residues. V gave up 3 bases and J gave up 4 bases, with 12 bases separating them. Germline-derived CDR1 and CDR2 are MNHEY and SMNVEV (reference sequence). CDR3 sequence (DNA): TGTGCCAGCAGTTTTGTTAGCGGAGCCACCGGGGAGCTGTTTTTT. Its translation is CASSFVSGATGELFF.

The V and J genes are TRBV30 and TRBJ1-4; a possible D gene is TRBD1 (6 bases). CDR1 GTSNPN and CDR2 SVGIG come from the germline V gene (reference sequence). V lost 4 bases, J lost 5 bases, and 14 bases lay in between. The CDR3 runs to 14 residues. CDR3 sequence reads: CAWKRDRRNEKLFF. CDR3 DNA: TGTGCCTGGAAACGCGACAGGCGGAATGAAAAACTGTTTTTT.

The rearrangement uses TRBV9 and TRBJ2-2; unclear D gene. The CDR3 spans 17 residues. Trimming stripped 0 bases from V and 2 bases from J, with 14 bases between. Per the germline V gene, CDR1 is SGDLS and CDR2 is YYNGEE. CDR3 sequence: CASSVGAAIKNTGELFF. The CDR3 bases are TGTGCCAGCAGCGTAGGGGCGGCCATTAAAAACACCGGGGAGCTGTTTTTT.

This clone was found once. J is TRBJ2-1 and V is TRBV7-6; D may be TRBD2 (5 bases). Trimming cost V 2 bases and J 0 bases, with 11 bases left between them. The CDR3 covers 16 residues. The germline gives CDR1 SGHVS, CDR2 FNYEAQ. CDR3 sequence (DNA): TGTGCCAGCAGCTTATTAGCGATTGGCTCCTACAATGAGCAGTTCTTC. It encodes CASSLLAIGSYNEQFF.

This sequence joins TRBV27 and TRBJ2-7; TRBD2 matches 8 bases. Germline CDR1 MNHEY, CDR2 SMNVEV (reference sequence). V was clipped by 6 bases and J by 5 bases; unmatched bases: 9. This CDR3 has 14 residues. CDR3 protein: CASSQRGLGHEQYF. CDR3 nucleotide sequence: TGTGCCAGCAGCCAGCGGGGACTAGGCCACGAGCAGTACTTC.